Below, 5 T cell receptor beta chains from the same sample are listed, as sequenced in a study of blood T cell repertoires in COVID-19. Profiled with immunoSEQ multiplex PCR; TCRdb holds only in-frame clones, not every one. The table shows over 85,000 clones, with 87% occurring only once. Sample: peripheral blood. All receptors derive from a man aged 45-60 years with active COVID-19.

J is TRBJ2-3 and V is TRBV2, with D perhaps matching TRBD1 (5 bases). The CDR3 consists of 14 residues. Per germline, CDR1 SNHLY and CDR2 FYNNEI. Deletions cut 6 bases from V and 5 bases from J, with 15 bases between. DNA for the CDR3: TGTGCCAGCAGGGGGCCACCCCCGGGAGATACGCAGTATTTT. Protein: CASRGPPPGDTQYF.

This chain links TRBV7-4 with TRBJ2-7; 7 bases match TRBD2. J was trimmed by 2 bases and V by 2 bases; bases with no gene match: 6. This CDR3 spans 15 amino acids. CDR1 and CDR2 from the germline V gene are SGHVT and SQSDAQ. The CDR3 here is CASSLRAGTTYEQYF. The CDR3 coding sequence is TGTGCCAGCAGCTTAAGAGCGGGGACCACCTACGAGCAGTACTTC.

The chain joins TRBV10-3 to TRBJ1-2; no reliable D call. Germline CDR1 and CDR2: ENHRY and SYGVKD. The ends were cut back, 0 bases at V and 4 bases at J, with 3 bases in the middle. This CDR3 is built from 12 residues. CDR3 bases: TGTGCCATCAGTGAGTCCGGCTATGGCTACACCTTC. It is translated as CAISESGYGYTF.

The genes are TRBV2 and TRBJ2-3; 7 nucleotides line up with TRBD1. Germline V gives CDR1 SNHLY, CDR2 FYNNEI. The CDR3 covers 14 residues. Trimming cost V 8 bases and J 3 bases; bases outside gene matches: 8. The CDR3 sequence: CASAMDRLTDTQYF. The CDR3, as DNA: TGTGCCAGCGCAATGGACAGGCTGACAGATACGCAGTATTTT.

The CDR3 coding sequence is TGTGCCAGCAGCTTAAAGACAGGCCGTAGCACAGATACGCAGTATTTT. It codes for CASSLKTGRSTDTQYF. This chain links TRBV7-6 with TRBJ2-3, with D possibly TRBD1 on 6 matching bases. Trimming stripped 2 bases from V and 0 bases from J, with 12 bases between. The CDR3 covers 16 residues. CDR1 is SGHVS, CDR2 FNYEAQ, per germline.